These 9 T cell receptor beta chains came from one sample sequenced in a study of PD-1 blockade in classical Hodgkin lymphoma. Profiling relied on immunoSEQ multiplex PCR, and the TCRdb table lists in-frame clones only, not all of them. The table has fewer than 25,000 clones, roughly 80% seen once; the top ten hold 8% to 8.5%. All patients relapsed after autologous stem cell transplantation, and brentuximab vedotin exposure varied. Here the sequenced sample was peripheral blood mononuclear cells (PBMCs), taken before the second cycle of nivolumab. These receptors were collected from a human donor with classical Hodgkin lymphoma.

To note about this clone: An end of the junction does not agree with germline; a read error may underlie this. V is TRBV7-9 and J is TRBJ1-1, with a possible D match to TRBD1 (5 bases). Germline V gives CDR1 SEHNR, CDR2 FQNEAQ (reference sequence). The CDR3 is 14 amino acids. CDR3 protein: CASSPTGGNAEAFF. The CDR3 nucleotides are TGTGCCAGCAGCCCTACCGGGGGGAACGCTGAAGCTTTCTTT.

The chain uses TRBV5-4 and TRBJ2-2, with D hard to call. CDR3 length equals 15 residues. The V and J ends lost 4 bases and 0 bases respectively, with 10 bases between them. Germline CDR1 is SGHNT and CDR2 is YYREEE (reference sequence). The CDR3 loop reads CASSAMTANTGELFF. The CDR3 DNA reads TGTGCCAGCAGCGCGATGACGGCGAACACCGGGGAGCTGTTTTTT.

This chain joins TRBV30 and TRBJ2-1, with 9 bases matching TRBD2. This CDR3 comprises 13 residues. Germline trimming cut 5 bases from V and 2 bases from J; bases unmatched to any gene: 1. CDR1 is GTSNPN, CDR2 SVGIG, per germline (reference sequence). CDR3 region: CAWGLAPYNEQFF. The CDR3 nucleotides read TGTGCCTGGGGACTAGCGCCCTACAATGAGCAGTTCTTC.

This sequence joins TRBV18 and TRBJ2-2, with 9 positions matching TRBD1. The CDR3 covers 15 residues. Germline CDR1 KGHSH, CDR2 LQKENI. Germline trimming cut 1 base from V and 7 bases from J; bases unmatched to any gene: 4. CDR3 residues: CASSPQQGASGELFF. In DNA form, the CDR3 reads TGTGCCAGCTCACCACAACAGGGGGCGAGCGGGGAGCTGTTTTTT.

The V call is TRBV5-6, the J call TRBJ2-7, with D unclear. Between the trimmed V and J ends, which lost 6 bases and 4 bases, there was a span of 11 bases. Germline V gene data show CDR1 as SGHDT and CDR2 as YYEEEE. This CDR3 contains 12 residues. The CDR3 DNA follows: TGTGCCAGCACCTACGTGGGTTACGAGCAGTACTTC. Protein product: CASTYVGYEQYF.

This clone was seen a few times. The chain carries TRBV4-3 and TRBJ2-1, with 10 positions matching TRBD2. Germline V lookup: CDR1 LGHNA, CDR2 YSLEER. Trimming removed 0 bases from V and 2 bases from J; junction bases left unmatched: 4. This CDR3 spans 17 amino acids. CDR3 in DNA: TGCGCCAGCAGCCAAGACTATGGGACTAGCGCCTACAATGAGCAGTTCTTC. Its translation: CASSQDYGTSAYNEQFF.

J is TRBJ2-7 and V is TRBV5-4, with unresolved D. Germline V lookup: CDR1 SGHNT, CDR2 YYREEE (reference sequence). This CDR3 has 15 amino acids. V lost 2 bases and J lost 3, with 15 bases in between. The CDR3 reads CASSLKRTGHYEQYF. CDR3 nucleotides: TGTGCCAGCAGCTTAAAAAGGACGGGCCACTACGAGCAGTACTTC.

The V call is TRBV6-6, the J call TRBJ1-1; a possible D gene is TRBD1 (5 bases). The CDR3 totals 14 residues. From germline, CDR1 is MNHNY and CDR2 SVGAGI (reference sequence). The ends were cut back, 4 bases at V and 6 bases at J, with 15 bases in the middle. CDR3 protein: CASSSPSGSSEAFF. Here the CDR3 DNA reads TGTGCCAGCAGTTCTCCCTCAGGGTCGTCTGAAGCTTTCTTT.

The V call is TRBV19, the J call TRBJ1-5; 8 bases map to TRBD1. This CDR3 has 14 amino acids. Trimming at V came to 3 bases and at J to 5 bases, leaving 3 bases not matched to a gene. The germline V gene has CDR1 LNHDA and CDR2 SQIVND (reference sequence). The DNA of the CDR3 is TGTGCCAGTAGTATGGACAGGGACCATCAGCCCCAGCATTTT. Translation gives CASSMDRDHQPQHF.